Detailed here is one TCR beta chain. Its antigen is not known. Cells sorted by CD45RO/CCR7/CD25/CD127/CD95/CD27 comprised CD4+ naive, central memory, regulatory and stem cell-like memory cells. This sample was included in a study of beta chain features in type 1 diabetes. Study-wide findings and caveats: Possible PCR preference for shorter templates applied equally to patients and controls. Here, the possible influence of HLA type (on TCRB rearrangement) remained unresolved. Within patients, naive, central memory and Treg TCRB repertoires seemed more similar than within healthy donors.

The CDR3 has 13 residues. Trimming shortened V by 5 bases and J by 7 bases, and 12 bases separated the two germline ends. Germline V gene data show CDR1 as SGHDN and CDR2 as FVKESK. Expressed TCRB transcripts were sequenced after all isolated RNA was converted to cDNA. The method was immunoSEQ multiplex PCR; TCRdb's version includes in-frame clones alone and lacks a portion of them. The sample has about 360,000 clones; around 12% are singletons. V and J are TRBV14 and TRBJ1-5; maybe TRBD1 (5 bases). The TCR was taken from a man between 18 and 29 years old in good health. The sample consisted of naive CD4+ T cells from blood. The CDR3 DNA reads as TGTGCCAGCAGCGGCGGGGGAGGACAGCCCCAGCATTTT. It is translated as CASSGGGGQPQHF.